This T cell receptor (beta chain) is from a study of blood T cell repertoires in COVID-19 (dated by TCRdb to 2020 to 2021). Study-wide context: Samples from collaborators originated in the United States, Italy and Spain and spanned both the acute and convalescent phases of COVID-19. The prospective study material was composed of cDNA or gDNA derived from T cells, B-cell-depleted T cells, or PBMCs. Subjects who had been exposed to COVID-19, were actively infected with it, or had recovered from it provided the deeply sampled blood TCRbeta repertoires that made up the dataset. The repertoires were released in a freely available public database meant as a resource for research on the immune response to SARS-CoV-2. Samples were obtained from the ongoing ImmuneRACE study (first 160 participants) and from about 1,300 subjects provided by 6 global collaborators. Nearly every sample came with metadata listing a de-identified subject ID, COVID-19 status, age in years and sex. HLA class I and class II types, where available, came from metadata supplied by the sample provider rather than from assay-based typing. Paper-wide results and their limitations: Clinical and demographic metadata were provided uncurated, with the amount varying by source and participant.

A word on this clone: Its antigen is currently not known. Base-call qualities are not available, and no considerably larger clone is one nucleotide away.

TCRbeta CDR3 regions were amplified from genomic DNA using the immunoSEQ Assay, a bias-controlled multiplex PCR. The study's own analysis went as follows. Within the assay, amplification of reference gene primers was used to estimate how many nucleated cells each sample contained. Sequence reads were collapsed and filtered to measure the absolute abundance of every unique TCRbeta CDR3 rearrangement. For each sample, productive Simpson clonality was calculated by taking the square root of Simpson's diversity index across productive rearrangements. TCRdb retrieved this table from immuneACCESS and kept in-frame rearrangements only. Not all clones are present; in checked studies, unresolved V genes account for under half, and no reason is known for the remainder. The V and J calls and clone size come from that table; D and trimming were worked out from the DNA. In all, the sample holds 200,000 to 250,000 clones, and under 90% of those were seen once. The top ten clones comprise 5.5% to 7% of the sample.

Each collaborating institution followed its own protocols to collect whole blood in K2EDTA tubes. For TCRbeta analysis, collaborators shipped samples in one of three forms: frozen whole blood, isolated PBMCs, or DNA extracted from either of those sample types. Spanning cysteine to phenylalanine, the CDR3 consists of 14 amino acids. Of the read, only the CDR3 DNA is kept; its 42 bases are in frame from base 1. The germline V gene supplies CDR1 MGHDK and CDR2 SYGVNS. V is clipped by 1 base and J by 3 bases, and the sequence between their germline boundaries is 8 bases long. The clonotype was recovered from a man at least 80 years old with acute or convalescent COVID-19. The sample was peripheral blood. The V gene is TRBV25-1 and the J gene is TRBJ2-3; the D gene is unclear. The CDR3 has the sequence CASSEWAQTDTQYF. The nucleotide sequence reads TGTGCCAGCAGTGAATGGGCGCAGACAGATACGCAGTATTTT.